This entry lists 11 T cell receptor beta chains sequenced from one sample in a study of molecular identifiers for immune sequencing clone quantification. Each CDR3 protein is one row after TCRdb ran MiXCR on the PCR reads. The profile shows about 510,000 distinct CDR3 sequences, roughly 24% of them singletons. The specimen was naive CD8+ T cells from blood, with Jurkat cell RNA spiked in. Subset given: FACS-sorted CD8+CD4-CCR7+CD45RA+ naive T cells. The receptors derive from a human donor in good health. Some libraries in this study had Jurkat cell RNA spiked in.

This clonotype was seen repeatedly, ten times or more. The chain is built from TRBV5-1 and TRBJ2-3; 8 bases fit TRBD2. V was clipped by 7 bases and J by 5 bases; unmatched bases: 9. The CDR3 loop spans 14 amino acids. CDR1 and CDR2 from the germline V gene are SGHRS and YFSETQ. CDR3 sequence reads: CASSGGSPGDTQYF. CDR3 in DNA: TGCGCCAGCTCGGGGGGGAGCCCGGGAGATACGCAGTATTTT.

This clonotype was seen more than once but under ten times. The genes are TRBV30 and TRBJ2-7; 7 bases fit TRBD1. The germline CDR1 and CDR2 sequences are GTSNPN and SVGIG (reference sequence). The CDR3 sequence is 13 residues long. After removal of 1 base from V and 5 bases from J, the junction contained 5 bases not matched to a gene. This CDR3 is CAWSGVRGNEQYF. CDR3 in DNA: TGTGCCTGGAGTGGGGTCAGGGGGAACGAGCAGTACTTC.

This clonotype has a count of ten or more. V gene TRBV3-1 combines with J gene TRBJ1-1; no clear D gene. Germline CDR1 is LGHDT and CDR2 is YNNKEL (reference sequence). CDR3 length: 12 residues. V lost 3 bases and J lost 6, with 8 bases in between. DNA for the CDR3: TGTGCCAGCAGCCATCCCAGCGCTGAAGCTTTCTTT. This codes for CASSHPSAEAFF.

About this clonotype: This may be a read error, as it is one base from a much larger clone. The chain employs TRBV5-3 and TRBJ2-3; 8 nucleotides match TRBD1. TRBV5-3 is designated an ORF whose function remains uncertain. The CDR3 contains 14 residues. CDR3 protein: CASSTGQGRPAQNF. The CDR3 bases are TGTGCCAGCAGTACAGGACAGGGTCGTCCTGCGCAGAATTTT.

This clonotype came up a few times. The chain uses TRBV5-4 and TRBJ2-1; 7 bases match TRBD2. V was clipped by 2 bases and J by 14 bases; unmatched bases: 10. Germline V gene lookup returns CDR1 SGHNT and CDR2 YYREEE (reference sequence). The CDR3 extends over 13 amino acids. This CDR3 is CASSFGGAGLEFF. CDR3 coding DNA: TGTGCCAGCAGCTTTGGAGGAGCGGGGTTGGAGTTCTTC.

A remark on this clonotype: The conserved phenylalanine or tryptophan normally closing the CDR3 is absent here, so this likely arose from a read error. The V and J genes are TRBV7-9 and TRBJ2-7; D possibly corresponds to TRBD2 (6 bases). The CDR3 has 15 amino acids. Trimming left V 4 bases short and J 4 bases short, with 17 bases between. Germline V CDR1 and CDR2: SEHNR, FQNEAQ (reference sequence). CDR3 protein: CASSSSSGEPYEQYL. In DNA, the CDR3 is TGTGCCAGCAGCTCATCGTCGGGGGAGCCTTACGAGCAGTACCTC.

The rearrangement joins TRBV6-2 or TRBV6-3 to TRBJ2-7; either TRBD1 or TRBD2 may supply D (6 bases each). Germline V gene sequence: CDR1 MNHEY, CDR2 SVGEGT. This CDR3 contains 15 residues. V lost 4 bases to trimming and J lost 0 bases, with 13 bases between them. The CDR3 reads CASSSQGGSSYEQYF. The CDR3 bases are TGTGCCAGCAGTTCTCAAGGGGGGAGCTCCTACGAGCAGTACTTC.

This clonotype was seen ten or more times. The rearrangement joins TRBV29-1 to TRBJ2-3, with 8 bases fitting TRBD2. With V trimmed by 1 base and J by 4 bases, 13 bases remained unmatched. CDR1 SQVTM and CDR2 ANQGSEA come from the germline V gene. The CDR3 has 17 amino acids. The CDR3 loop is CSVEVSGLAAVADTQYF. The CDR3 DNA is TGCAGCGTTGAAGTTTCTGGACTAGCAGCCGTTGCAGATACGCAGTATTTT.

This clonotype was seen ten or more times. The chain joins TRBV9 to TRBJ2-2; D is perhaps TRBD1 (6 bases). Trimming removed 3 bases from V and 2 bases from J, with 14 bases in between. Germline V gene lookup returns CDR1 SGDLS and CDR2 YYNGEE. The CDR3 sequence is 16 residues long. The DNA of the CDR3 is TGTGCCAGCAGCGGTCCCCGGACAGCTAACACCGGGGAGCTGTTTTTT. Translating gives CASSGPRTANTGELFF.

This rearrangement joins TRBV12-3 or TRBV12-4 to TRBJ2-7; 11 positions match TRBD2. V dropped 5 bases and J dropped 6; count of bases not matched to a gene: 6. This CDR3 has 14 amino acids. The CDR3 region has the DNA TGTGCCAGCAGTATAGGGACTAGCGGCTCCGAGCAGTACTTC. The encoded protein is CASSIGTSGSEQYF.

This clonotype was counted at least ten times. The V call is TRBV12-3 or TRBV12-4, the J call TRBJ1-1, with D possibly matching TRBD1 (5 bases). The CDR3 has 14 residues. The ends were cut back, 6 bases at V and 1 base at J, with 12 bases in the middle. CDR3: CASSSGTRNTEAFF. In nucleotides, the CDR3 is TGTGCCAGCAGCTCCGGGACCAGGAACACTGAAGCTTTCTTT.